The T cell receptor beta chain described here comes from a study of blood T cell repertoires in COVID-19. Study information: Some COVID-19 samples were acute and others convalescent; all came from the United States, Italy and Spain.

This table comes from immunoSEQ multiplex PCR, and its TCRdb copy is limited to in-frame clones, with some not included. The sample carries roughly 250,000 clones, roughly nine tenths recorded once. CDR3 size: 17 residues. The germline V gene encodes CDR1 KGHDR and CDR2 SFDVKD. With 4 bases clipped from V and 2 bases from J, the junction kept 7 bases outside the gene matches. Sequencing input: peripheral blood. The sequence was collected from a woman in her 30s with COVID-19, enrolled during active disease. The J gene is TRBJ2-3, the V gene TRBV24-1, with 11 bases identical to TRBD2. This CDR3 is CATSDRTSGRNTDTQYF. CDR3 coding DNA: TGTGCCACCAGTGACCGGACTAGCGGGCGGAACACAGATACGCAGTATTTT.